The 18 T cell receptor beta chains in this list originate from one sample, sequenced in a study of cytomegalovirus exposure and HLA in healthy donors. TCRdb's copy holds only in-frame clones and misses some; the assay was immunoSEQ multiplex PCR. The sample holds some 210,000 clones, over 65% seen once. Material for sequencing was PBMCs. These receptors were taken from a woman younger than 35 in good health and CMV-seronegative.

V and J are TRBV27 and TRBJ1-2; 7 nucleotides agree with TRBD1. This CDR3 contains 16 residues. Germline CDR1 reads MNHEY; CDR2 reads SMNVEV (reference sequence). Losses at the gene ends were 6 bases for V and 0 bases for J; bases not matched to a gene: 10. The CDR3 DNA is TGTGCCAGCAGCTCTATTCTCAGGGGGGCTAACTATGGCTACACCTTC. This codes for CASSSILRGANYGYTF.

The J gene is TRBJ2-7, the V gene TRBV6-5; TRBD2 is a possible D gene (5 bases). In germline, CDR1 is MNHEY, CDR2 SVGAGI. The CDR3 contains 14 residues. The V and J ends lost 2 bases and 3 bases respectively, with 11 bases between them. The CDR3 nucleotides read TGTGCCAGCAGTTACGGCCGAGGGAACTACGAGCAGTACTTC. Translated, it gives CASSYGRGNYEQYF.

This clone turned up a few times. The chain couples TRBV5-1 to TRBJ1-2; D is possibly TRBD1 (5 bases). The ends were cut back, 1 base at V and 7 bases at J, with 14 bases in the middle. CDR1 SGHRS and CDR2 YFSETQ come from the germline V gene. This CDR3 spans 14 amino acids. This CDR3 is CASSLSSGEGGYTF. In nucleotides, the CDR3 is TGCGCCAGCAGCTTGTCGTCGGGGGAAGGTGGCTACACCTTC. The full variable domain, completed using reference TRBV5-1 and TRBJ1-2, is KAGVTQTPRYLIKTRGQQVTLSCSPISGHRSVSWYQQTPGQGLQFLFEYFSETQRNKGNFPGRFSGRQFSNSRSEMNVSTLELGDSALYLCASSLSSGEGGYTFGSGTRLTVV.

This chain joins TRBV25-1 and TRBJ2-7; weak D call: TRBD2 (7 bases). Germline assignment: CDR1 MGHDK and CDR2 SYGVNS. The CDR3 has 14 amino acids. The V end lost 3 bases, the J end lost 6 bases, and 15 bases lay between the germline ends. The CDR3 DNA sequence: TGTGCCAGCAGTGATCTGGGGGGGGGCGCCGAGCAGTACTTC. It yields the protein CASSDLGGGAEQYF.

This chain uses TRBV7-8 with TRBJ2-1, with 10 bases that match TRBD2. J gave up 7 bases and V 3 bases, and 6 bases lay outside the gene matches. The length of the CDR3 is 15 residues. Germline CDR1 and CDR2: SGHVS and FQNEAQ. CDR3 in amino acids: CASSFSGGQINEQFF. DNA for the CDR3: TGTGCCAGCAGCTTTAGCGGGGGGCAAATTAATGAGCAGTTCTTC. The complete variable domain, with remaining parts taken from reference TRBV7-8 and TRBJ2-1, reads GAGVSQSPRYKVAKRGQDVALRCDPISGHVSLFWYQQALGQGPEFLTYFQNEAQLDKSGLPSDRFFAERPEGSVSTLKIQRTQQEDSAVYLCASSFSGGQINEQFFGPGTRLTVL.

This clone appeared a single time. This chain joins TRBV29-1 and TRBJ2-7; 10 bases agree with TRBD2. The V and J ends lost 5 bases and 3 bases, in that order; junction bases with no gene match: 4. The CDR3 loop spans 13 amino acids. The V gene's germline CDR1 is SQVTM and CDR2 ANQGSEA. The CDR3 loop reads CSVRTSGNYEQYF. The CDR3 region has the DNA TGCAGCGTTCGGACTAGCGGCAACTACGAGCAGTACTTC.

Only a few counts were recorded for this clone. The chain has TRBV30 and TRBJ1-5, with 7 bases fitting TRBD1. The CDR3 covers 14 residues. CDR1 is GTSNPN and CDR2 is SVGIG in the germline V gene (reference sequence). V dropped 1 base and J dropped 4; count of bases not matched to a gene: 4. The CDR3: CAWSDQGGNQPQHF. CDR3 nucleotides: TGTGCCTGGAGTGATCAGGGGGGAAATCAGCCCCAGCATTTT.

This clone was recorded a few times. V gene TRBV25-1 combines with J gene TRBJ1-2; a possible D gene is TRBD1 (5 bases). Germline V CDR1 and CDR2: MGHDK, SYGVNS. The CDR3 is 14 amino acids. V was shortened by 5 bases and J by 6 bases, with 16 bases between the two germline ends. The CDR3 loop reads CASSPGAGRNGYTF. The CDR3 region has the DNA TGTGCCAGCAGTCCAGGTGCAGGGCGGAATGGCTACACCTTC.

Comment on this clone: Different DNA sequences within this sample yield the same CDR3. The chain has TRBV2 and TRBJ2-4; no definite D call. Germline CDR1 is SNHLY and CDR2 is FYNNEI. Trimming shortened V by 5 bases and J by 0 bases, and 2 bases separated the two germline ends. This CDR3 spans 12 amino acids. CDR3 protein: CASSLAKNIQYF. The CDR3 nucleotides are TGTGCCAGCAGTTTAGCCAAAAACATTCAGTACTTC.

The chain combines TRBV4-1 with TRBJ2-1; D uncertain. This CDR3 comprises 13 residues. The germline V and J ends were trimmed by 1 base and 3 bases, with 4 bases remaining between them. CDR1 MGHRA and CDR2 YSYEKL come from the germline V gene. The CDR3 loop reads CASSQVLYNEQFF. CDR3 bases: TGCGCCAGCAGCCAAGTTCTCTACAATGAGCAGTTCTTC.

In its sample, this clone was seen a few times. This chain links TRBV6-6 with TRBJ1-2; 9 nucleotides agree with TRBD1. CDR3 size: 13 residues. Looked up from germline, CDR1 is MNHNY and CDR2 is SVGAGI (reference sequence). V trimming: 6 bases; J trimming: 8 bases; junction bases outside the gene matches: 7. This chain's CDR3 is CASSRGQGEGYTF. CDR3 sequence (DNA): TGTGCCAGCAGCCGGGGACAGGGAGAAGGCTACACCTTC.

The CDR3, as DNA: TGTGCCAGCTCCCTGACCCGGGATCAGTCCTACGAGCAGTACTTC. Its translation: CASSLTRDQSYEQYF. The chain couples TRBV18 to TRBJ2-7, with D perhaps matching TRBD2 (5 bases). Per germline, CDR1 KGHSH and CDR2 LQKENI. Trimming shortened V by 6 bases and J by 1 base, and 16 bases separated the two germline ends. CDR3 length: 15 amino acids.

As to this clone: Other DNA sequences within the sample encode an identical CDR3. The V and J genes are TRBV6-1 and TRBJ2-5; D possibly corresponds to TRBD1 (6 bases). V was trimmed by 6 bases and J by 2 bases, leaving 13 bases between them. The CDR3 spans 14 residues. CDR1 and CDR2 from the germline V gene are MNHNS and SASEGT. The CDR3 coding sequence is TGTGCCAGCAGCGCACAGGGTTCTCAAGAGACCCAGTACTTC. Protein: CASSAQGSQETQYF.

The J gene is TRBJ2-3, the V gene TRBV6-6; a possible D gene is TRBD1 (6 bases). Germline V CDR1 and CDR2: MNHNY, SVGAGI (reference sequence). The V and J ends lost 7 bases and 4 bases respectively, with 12 bases between them. CDR3 length: 13 residues. The CDR3 here is CASTAGAPDTQYF. The CDR3 region has the DNA TGTGCCAGCACCGCAGGGGCACCAGATACGCAGTATTTT.

This clone was counted a single time. The chain recombines TRBV19 with TRBJ1-5, with D tentatively TRBD1 (6 bases). CDR3 length equals 13 residues. Germline V gene lookup returns CDR1 LNHDA and CDR2 SQIVND (reference sequence). The V gene lost 2 bases and the J gene lost 8 bases, with 10 bases spanning the gap. The CDR3 DNA follows: TGTGCCAGTAGTATATCGAGGGACAAGCCCCAGCATTTT. This gives the protein CASSISRDKPQHF. Full variable domain (remainder filled in from reference TRBV19 and TRBJ1-5): DGGITQSPKYLFRKEGQNVTLSCEQNLNHDAMYWYRQDPGQGLRLIYYSQIVNDFQKGDIAEGYSVSREKKESFPLTVTSAQKNPTAFYLCASSISRDKPQHFGDGTRLSIL.

The chain couples TRBV28 to TRBJ1-1; D possibly corresponds to TRBD1 (6 bases). Germline lookup yields CDR1 MDHEN and CDR2 SYDVKM. The CDR3 consists of 13 residues. Trimming took off 6 bases at V and 6 bases at J, with 14 bases between the two ends. The CDR3 bases are TGTGCCAGCAGCTCCGGGACACCTGCTGAAGCTTTCTTT. Translating it yields CASSSGTPAEAFF. Full variable domain (missing parts from reference TRBV28 and TRBJ1-1): DVKVTQSSRYLVKRTGEKVFLECVQDMDHENMFWYRQDPGLGLRLIYFSYDVKMKEKGDIPEGYSVSREKKERFSLILESASTNQTSMYLCASSSGTPAEAFFGQGTRLTVV.

This clone was seen only a few times. The V call is TRBV19, the J call TRBJ2-7; the D is unclear. CDR3 length: 13 residues. Per the germline V gene, CDR1 is LNHDA and CDR2 is SQIVND (reference sequence). Trimming took off 6 bases at V and 0 bases at J, with 9 bases between the two ends. The CDR3 sequence: CASSDLGSYEQYF. CDR3 nucleotides: TGTGCCAGTAGCGACCTCGGCTCCTACGAGCAGTACTTC.

V and J are TRBV27 and TRBJ2-1; 8 bases are shared with TRBD1. With V trimmed by 6 bases and J by 10 bases, 8 bases remained unmatched. The CDR3 has 13 amino acids. From germline, CDR1 is MNHEY and CDR2 SMNVEV (reference sequence). CDR3 sequence: CASSNRDRKEQFF. The CDR3 coding sequence is TGTGCCAGCAGCAACCGGGACAGGAAGGAGCAGTTCTTC.